The 32 T cell receptor beta chains reported below all come from one sample, sequenced in a study of OX40 agonist ivuxolimab in advanced cancers. To prepare the library, the immunoSEQ multiplex PCR assay was applied. TCRdb carries this immuneACCESS record with in-frame sequences only. Its versions omit some clonotypes, under half of them owing to an unresolved V gene in the studies checked, with the rest unexplained. This sample lists approximately 81,000 clones; just over 90% were detected once. Together, the top ten hold 13% to 15% of the sample. This material consisted of CD4+ or CD8+ T cells sorted from blood, taken in a trial of the OX40 agonist ivuxolimab. These receptors came from an adult with an advanced solid tumor such as melanoma, head and neck, liver or kidney cancer.

The rearrangement uses TRBV4-3 and TRBJ2-3; TRBD2 aligns across 10 bases. The CDR3 is 14 amino acids. CDR1 and CDR2 from the germline V gene are LGHNA and YSLEER. The ends lost 4 bases at V and 4 bases at J; junction bases unmatched: 2. As DNA, the CDR3 is TGCGCCAGCAGCCCTAGCGGGGGTTCAGATACGCAGTATTTT. It specifies CASSPSGGSDTQYF.

V is TRBV7-2 and J is TRBJ2-2; TRBD2 is a possible D gene (5 bases). V was shortened by 5 bases and J by 3 bases, with 10 bases between the two germline ends. In germline, CDR1 is SGHTA, CDR2 FQGNSA. This CDR3 comprises 14 residues. CDR3 bases: TGTGCCAGCAGCGACCCCGGGGACACCGGGGAGCTGTTTTTT. It encodes CASSDPGDTGELFF. The full variable domain, rest sourced from reference TRBV7-2 and TRBJ2-2, is GAGVSQSPSNKVTEKGKDVELRCDPISGHTALYWYRQSLGQGLEFLIYFQGNSAPDKSGLPSDRFSAERTGGSVSTLTIQRTQQEDSAVYLCASSDPGDTGELFFGEGSRLTVL.

The chain joins TRBV9 to TRBJ1-2, with D unclear. V was trimmed by 0 bases and J by 7 bases, leaving 10 bases between them. Germline-derived CDR1 and CDR2 are SGDLS and YYNGEE. The CDR3 length is 13 residues. In DNA, the CDR3 is TGTGCCAGCAGCGTAGGAGGGCAAGGTGGCTACACCTTC. This gives the protein CASSVGGQGGYTF.

The chain couples TRBV5-6 to TRBJ2-7; D gene unclear. CDR3 length: 13 residues. Germline V gene data show CDR1 as SGHDT and CDR2 as YYEEEE. V lost 0 bases, J lost 2 bases, and 6 bases lay in between. The CDR3 DNA is TGTGCCAGCAGCTTGGGTACCCCCTACGAGCAGTACTTC. Its protein product is CASSLGTPYEQYF. The full variable domain, rest sourced from reference TRBV5-6 and TRBJ2-7, is DAGVTQSPTHLIKTRGQQVTLRCSPKSGHDTVSWYQQALGQGPQFIFQYYEEEERQRGNFPDRFSGHQFPNYSSELNVNALLLGDSALYLCASSLGTPYEQYFGPGTRLTVT.

This clone was recorded once. The gene calls are TRBV27 and TRBJ1-6; the D gene is possibly TRBD1 (5 bases). V lost 3 bases and J lost 1, with 10 bases in between. The CDR3 length is 16 residues. Germline V lookup: CDR1 MNHEY, CDR2 SMNVEV (reference sequence). CDR3 bases: TGTGCCAGCAGTTTGGCAGGGCATTCCTATAATTCACCCCTCCACTTT. It yields the protein CASSLAGHSYNSPLHF.

This clone has just one count. CDR3 in amino acids: CSVDYGSSYNEQFF. CDR3 coding DNA: TGCAGCGTTGATTATGGCAGCTCCTACAATGAGCAGTTCTTC. The rearrangement links TRBV29-1 to TRBJ2-1; D is undetermined. Trimming shortened V by 3 bases and J by 0 bases, and 9 bases separated the two germline ends. This CDR3 contains 14 residues. Germline V CDR1 and CDR2: SQVTM, ANQGSEA.

The chain carries TRBV2 and TRBJ2-7, with TRBD2 as a possible D gene (6 bases). CDR1 is SNHLY and CDR2 is FYNNEI in the germline V gene. Trimming removed 3 bases from V and 4 bases from J, with 16 bases in between. There are 15 residues in the CDR3. The CDR3 bases are TGTGCCAGCAGTGACGTCGGGGGTGATCTGTACGAGCAGTACTTC. Translation: CASSDVGGDLYEQYF.

The V and J genes are TRBV27 and TRBJ1-2; D is uncertain. This CDR3 has 13 amino acids. Germline CDR1 MNHEY, CDR2 SMNVEV (reference sequence). Trimming took 3 bases from V and 13 from J, leaving 18 bases between them. In DNA form, the CDR3 reads TGTGCCAGCAGTTTCGGTCCAGGTCTGGAAATCACCTTC. This codes for CASSFGPGLEITF.

The J gene is TRBJ2-2, the V gene TRBV2; no definite D call. Looked up from germline, CDR1 is SNHLY and CDR2 is FYNNEI. Trimming pared 3 bases from V and 4 bases from J, leaving 9 bases between. The CDR3 runs 14 residues. The CDR3 reads CASSDITSTGELFF. The CDR3 DNA sequence: TGTGCCAGCAGTGACATTACCTCCACCGGGGAGCTGTTTTTT.

This sequence joins TRBV7-6 and TRBJ2-2, with D maybe TRBD2 (6 bases). The CDR3 is 15 residues long. V dropped 6 bases and J dropped 5 bases, with 16 bases sitting between them. Germline CDR1 reads SGHVS; CDR2 reads FNYEAQ. The CDR3 DNA reads as TGTGCCAGCAGATACGGGACTTACGGAACCGGGGAGCTGTTTTTT. Amino acids: CASRYGTYGTGELFF.

The V call is TRBV6-5, the J call TRBJ2-7; D gene ambiguous. Germline V gene lookup returns CDR1 MNHEY and CDR2 SVGAGI. V shed 5 bases and J shed 5 bases, with 13 bases lying between them. CDR3 length: 13 amino acids. The CDR3 sequence is CASSDGYPDEQYF. The CDR3 nucleotides are TGTGCCAGCAGTGACGGGTACCCGGACGAGCAGTACTTC.

This chain links TRBV27 with TRBJ2-7, with 11 bases that match TRBD1. The CDR3 extends over 14 amino acids. V was clipped by 4 bases and J by 3 bases; unmatched bases: 2. CDR1 and CDR2 from the germline V gene are MNHEY and SMNVEV (reference sequence). Written as DNA, the CDR3 is TGTGCCAGCAGTTCCGGGACAGGGGGCTACGAGCAGTACTTC. This codes for CASSSGTGGYEQYF.

J is TRBJ1-6 and V is TRBV7-8; unclear D gene. Germline V gene lookup returns CDR1 SGHVS and CDR2 FQNEAQ. The CDR3 sequence is 18 residues long. The V gene lost 1 base and the J gene lost 0 bases, with 13 bases spanning the gap. For the CDR3, the DNA is TGTGCCAGCAGCTTAGAGGGCAGCCCGAGCTCCTATAATTCACCCCTCCACTTT. Translation: CASSLEGSPSSYNSPLHF.

This chain connects TRBV27 to TRBJ1-5, with D unclear. Germline V lookup: CDR1 MNHEY, CDR2 SMNVEV (reference sequence). The germline V and J ends were trimmed by 3 bases and 4 bases, with 4 bases remaining between them. The CDR3 covers 12 residues. CDR3 nucleotide sequence: TGTGCCAGCAGTTTCCTGAATCAGCCCCAGCATTTT. This encodes CASSFLNQPQHF.

This sequence joins TRBV4-1 and TRBJ2-7; 8 nucleotides line up with TRBD1. The CDR3 contains 15 residues. V shed 3 bases and J 4 bases; nucleotides not matched to a gene: 8. The germline V gene encodes CDR1 MGHRA and CDR2 YSYEKL. CDR3 loop: CASSHESGGLYEQYF. The CDR3 DNA reads as TGCGCCAGCAGCCATGAATCAGGGGGCCTGTACGAGCAGTACTTC.

The chain couples TRBV2 to TRBJ1-4; D may be TRBD1 (6 bases). Germline V gene sequence: CDR1 SNHLY, CDR2 FYNNEI. With 6 bases removed from V and 0 bases from J, the gap between germline ends came to 14 bases. The CDR3 runs to 16 residues. The CDR3 sequence: CASSQGDTSTNEKLFF. Written as DNA, the CDR3 is TGTGCCAGCAGCCAAGGGGACACTTCAACTAATGAAAAACTGTTTTTT.

This chain links TRBV12-5 with TRBJ2-5; D unresolved. V shed 0 bases and J shed 5 bases, with 7 bases lying between them. Germline CDR1 LGHNT, CDR2 FRNRAP. The CDR3 spans 13 residues. The CDR3 region is CASGLVAWETQYF. The CDR3, as DNA: TGTGCTAGTGGTTTGGTAGCTTGGGAGACCCAGTACTTC.

The V and J genes are TRBV10-2 and TRBJ1-5; D possibly corresponds to TRBD1 (5 bases). The CDR3 has 16 residues. CDR1 is WSHSY, CDR2 SAAADI, per germline. Trimming removed 2 bases at V and 0 bases at J, with 11 bases between. DNA for the CDR3: TGCGCCAGCAGTGAGGGGGTAGGGGTTAGCAATCAGCCCCAGCATTTT. Its translation is CASSEGVGVSNQPQHF.

This chain connects TRBV7-2 to TRBJ2-7, with 9 bases aligning to TRBD2. The germline V gene has CDR1 SGHTA and CDR2 FQGNSA. The J segment lost 6 bases and the V segment lost 0 bases, leaving 3 bases of the junction unmatched. This CDR3 has 14 residues. The CDR3 loop reads CASSLASGRPEQYF. CDR3 DNA: TGTGCCAGCAGCTTAGCTAGCGGGAGACCCGAGCAGTACTTC.

This chain's CDR3 is CASSYIQGAYGYTF. For the CDR3, the DNA is TGTGCCAGCAGCTACATACAGGGGGCCTATGGCTACACCTTC. The chain links TRBV7-9 to TRBJ1-2; TRBD1 matches at 9 bases. Germline trimming cut 4 bases from V and 4 bases from J; bases unmatched to any gene: 4. This CDR3 is 14 amino acids long. CDR1 and CDR2 from the germline V gene are SEHNR and FQNEAQ (reference sequence).

The chain joins TRBV27 to TRBJ2-3; D is undetermined. Germline-derived CDR1 and CDR2 are MNHEY and SMNVEV (reference sequence). The CDR3 consists of 12 residues. V lost 6 bases and J lost 6, with 10 bases in between. The chain's CDR3 is CASSPQWDTQYF. The DNA of the CDR3 is TGTGCCAGCAGCCCACAATGGGATACGCAGTATTTT.

The chain has TRBV11-2 and TRBJ2-7; D gene ambiguous. This CDR3 is 14 amino acids long. The germline V gene has CDR1 SGHAT and CDR2 FQNNGV. Trimming shortened V by 5 bases and J by 6 bases, and 17 bases separated the two germline ends. CDR3 coding DNA: TGTGCCAGCAGCCCGTGGGGTAATCCTACCGAGCAGTACTTC. This sequence encodes CASSPWGNPTEQYF.

The CDR3 coding sequence is TGTGCCAGCAGCCAGGGAAATCAGCCCCAGCATTTT. It specifies CASSQGNQPQHF. This chain connects TRBV28 to TRBJ1-5; the D gene is possibly TRBD1 (5 bases). In germline, CDR1 is MDHEN, CDR2 SYDVKM. This CDR3 comprises 12 residues. Trimming took off 6 bases at V and 4 bases at J, with 7 bases between the two ends.

The genes are TRBV4-3 and TRBJ2-3; D is unclear. The CDR3 spans 16 residues. Between the trimmed V and J ends, which lost 0 bases and 4 bases, there was a span of 14 bases. Germline V gives CDR1 LGHNA, CDR2 YSLEER. Here the CDR3 reads CASSQDRVLRADTQYF. The DNA of the CDR3 is TGCGCCAGCAGCCAAGATAGGGTCCTCCGAGCAGATACGCAGTATTTT.

This chain links TRBV4-3 with TRBJ1-5; the D is unclear. The V gene lost 6 bases and the J gene lost 2 bases, with 20 bases spanning the gap. This CDR3 region has 17 residues. From germline, CDR1 is LGHNA and CDR2 YSLEER. The CDR3 coding sequence is TGCGCCAGCAGTCCCGGGCCCCGGTCGGAGGGCAATCAGCCCCAGCATTTT. Protein product: CASSPGPRSEGNQPQHF.

The chain joins TRBV5-1 to TRBJ2-3; 8 bases agree with TRBD2. Germline CDR1 and CDR2: SGHRS and YFSETQ. V dropped 0 bases and J dropped 4; count of bases not matched to a gene: 10. CDR3 length equals 17 residues. The CDR3 nucleotides are TGCGCCAGCAGCTTGGCGTTTTCGGGAGGGCCCGCAGATACGCAGTATTTT. As protein: CASSLAFSGGPADTQYF. The full variable domain, rest sourced from reference TRBV5-1 and TRBJ2-3, is KAGVTQTPRYLIKTRGQQVTLSCSPISGHRSVSWYQQTPGQGLQFLFEYFSETQRNKGNFPGRFSGRQFSNSRSEMNVSTLELGDSALYLCASSLAFSGGPADTQYFGPGTRLTVL.

V usage is TRBV27 and J usage is TRBJ2-2, with 15 bases lining up with TRBD2. Germline lookup yields CDR1 MNHEY and CDR2 SMNVEV (reference sequence). The V and J ends lost 2 bases and 7 bases, in that order; junction bases with no gene match: 5. The CDR3 covers 17 residues. CDR3 sequence: CASSLGLAGGYGGELFF. The CDR3 DNA is TGTGCCAGCAGTTTAGGACTAGCGGGAGGGTACGGCGGGGAGCTGTTTTTT.

J is TRBJ1-2 and V is TRBV18, with D unresolved. Trimming left V 3 bases short and J 2 bases short, with 13 bases between. CDR1 and CDR2 from the germline V gene are KGHSH and LQKENI. CDR3 length: 15 residues. The CDR3 loop reads CASSPTATPNYGYTF. In DNA, the CDR3 is TGTGCCAGCTCACCGACGGCCACACCGAACTATGGCTACACCTTC. Full variable domain (remainder filled in from reference TRBV18 and TRBJ1-2): NAGVMQNPRHLVRRRGQEARLRCSPMKGHSHVYWYRQLPEEGLKFMVYLQKENIIDESGMPKERFSAEFPKEGPSILRIQQVVRGDSAAYFCASSPTATPNYGYTFGSGTRLTVV.

V gene TRBV19 combines with J gene TRBJ2-7, with TRBD1 identical over 10 bases. CDR1 is LNHDA, CDR2 SQIVND, per germline (reference sequence). The CDR3 covers 14 residues. After removal of 3 bases from V and 2 bases from J, the junction contained 1 base not matched to a gene. The CDR3 sequence: CASSMGTGAYEQYF. CDR3 nucleotide sequence: TGTGCCAGTAGTATGGGGACAGGGGCCTACGAGCAGTACTTC.

The gene calls are TRBV9 and TRBJ2-3, with TRBD1 identical over 7 bases. Trimming at V came to 4 bases and at J to 1 base, leaving 3 bases not matched to a gene. The CDR3 spans 14 residues. Germline V gene sequence: CDR1 SGDLS, CDR2 YYNGEE. The CDR3 sequence is CASSFTGGTDTQYF. The CDR3 DNA reads as TGTGCCAGCAGCTTTACAGGGGGCACAGATACGCAGTATTTT.

The V and J genes are TRBV5-6 and TRBJ1-1; perhaps TRBD1 as D (6 bases). Germline CDR1 is SGHDT and CDR2 is YYEEEE. Trimming removed 7 bases from V and 5 bases from J, with 18 bases in between. The CDR3 extends over 14 amino acids. Written as DNA, the CDR3 is TGTGCCAGCCTTCCTGGGGGGGCGCTGACTGAAGCTTTCTTT. As protein: CASLPGGALTEAFF.

The rearrangement uses TRBV5-1 and TRBJ2-7; D perhaps matches TRBD1 (5 bases). The ends were cut back, 4 bases at V and 2 bases at J, with 16 bases in the middle. CDR3 length equals 15 residues. The V gene's germline CDR1 is SGHRS and CDR2 YFSETQ. CDR3 coding DNA: TGCGCCAGCAGCCCCAGGGTGGGTAGTACCTACGAGCAGTACTTC. This sequence encodes CASSPRVGSTYEQYF.